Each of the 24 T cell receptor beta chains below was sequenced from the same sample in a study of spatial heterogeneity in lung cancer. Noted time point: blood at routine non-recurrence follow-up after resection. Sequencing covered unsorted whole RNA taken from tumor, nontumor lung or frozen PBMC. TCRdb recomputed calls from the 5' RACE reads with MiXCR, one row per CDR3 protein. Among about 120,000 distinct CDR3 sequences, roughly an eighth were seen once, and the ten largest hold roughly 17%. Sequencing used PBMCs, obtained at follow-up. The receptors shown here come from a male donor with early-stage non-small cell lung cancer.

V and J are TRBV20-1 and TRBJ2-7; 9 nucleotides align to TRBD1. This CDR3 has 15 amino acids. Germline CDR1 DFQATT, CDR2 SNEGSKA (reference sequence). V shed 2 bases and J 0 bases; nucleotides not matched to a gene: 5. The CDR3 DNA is TGCAGTGCTAGACTCGACAGGGGGTTCTCCTACGAGCAGTACTTC. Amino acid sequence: CSARLDRGFSYEQYF.

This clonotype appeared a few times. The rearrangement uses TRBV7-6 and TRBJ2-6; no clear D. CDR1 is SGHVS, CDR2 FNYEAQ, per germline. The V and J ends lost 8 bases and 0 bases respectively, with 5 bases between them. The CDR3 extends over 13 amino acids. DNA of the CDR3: TGTGCCAGCGCCCTCTCTGGGGCCAACGTCCTGACTTTC. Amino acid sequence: CASALSGANVLTF.

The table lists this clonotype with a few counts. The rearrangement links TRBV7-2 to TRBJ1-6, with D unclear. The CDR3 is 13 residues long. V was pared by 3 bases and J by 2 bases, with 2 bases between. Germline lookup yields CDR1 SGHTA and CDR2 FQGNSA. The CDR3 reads CASSLTYNSPLHF. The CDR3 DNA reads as TGTGCCAGCAGCTTGACCTATAATTCACCCCTCCACTTT. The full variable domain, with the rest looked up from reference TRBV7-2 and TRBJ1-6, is GAGVSQSPSNKVTEKGKDVELRCDPISGHTALYWYRQSLGQGLEFLIYFQGNSAPDKSGLPSDRFSAERTGGSVSTLTIQRTQQEDSAVYLCASSLTYNSPLHFGNGTRLTVT.

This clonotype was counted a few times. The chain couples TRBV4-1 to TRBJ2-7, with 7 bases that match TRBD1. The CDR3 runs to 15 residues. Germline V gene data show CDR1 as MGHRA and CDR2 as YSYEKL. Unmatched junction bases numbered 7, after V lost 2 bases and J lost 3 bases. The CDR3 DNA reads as TGCGCCAGCAGCCAACCCGACAGGGCAGGCTACGAGCAGTACTTC. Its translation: CASSQPDRAGYEQYF.

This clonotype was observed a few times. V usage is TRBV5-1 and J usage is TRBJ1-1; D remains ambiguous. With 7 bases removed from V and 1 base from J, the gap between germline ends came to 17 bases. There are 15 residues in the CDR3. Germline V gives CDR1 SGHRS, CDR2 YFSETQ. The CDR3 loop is CASGLDTPGNTEAFF. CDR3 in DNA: TGCGCCAGCGGACTCGACACCCCAGGGAACACTGAAGCTTTCTTT.

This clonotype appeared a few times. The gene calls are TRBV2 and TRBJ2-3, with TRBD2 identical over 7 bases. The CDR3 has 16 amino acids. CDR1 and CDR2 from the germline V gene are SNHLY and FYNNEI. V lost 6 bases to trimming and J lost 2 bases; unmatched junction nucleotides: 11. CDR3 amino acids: CASRGGINGLTDTQYF. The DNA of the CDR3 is TGTGCCAGCAGGGGGGGGATCAATGGCCTCACAGATACGCAGTATTTT.

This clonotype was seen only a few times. The CDR3 reads CASSTARTAQETQYF. The CDR3 DNA follows: TGTGCCAGCAGCACGGCTAGGACAGCTCAAGAGACCCAGTACTTC. The V call is TRBV7-2, the J call TRBJ2-5; tentatively, D is TRBD1 (6 bases). This CDR3 has 15 residues. Trimming took off 5 bases at V and 2 bases at J, with 15 bases between the two ends. Germline CDR1 and CDR2: SGHTA and FQGNSA.

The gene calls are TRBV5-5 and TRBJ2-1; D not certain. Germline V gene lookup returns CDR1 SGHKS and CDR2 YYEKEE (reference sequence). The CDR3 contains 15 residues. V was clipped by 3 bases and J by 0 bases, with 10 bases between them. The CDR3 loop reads CASSYTESSYNEQFF. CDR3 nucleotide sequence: TGTGCCAGCAGCTACACGGAGAGCTCCTACAATGAGCAGTTCTTC.

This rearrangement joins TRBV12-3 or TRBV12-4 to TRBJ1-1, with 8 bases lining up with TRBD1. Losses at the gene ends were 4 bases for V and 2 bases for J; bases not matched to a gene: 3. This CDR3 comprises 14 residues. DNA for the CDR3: TGTGCCAGCAGTTACCAGGGGGCCAACACTGAAGCTTTCTTT. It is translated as CASSYQGANTEAFF.

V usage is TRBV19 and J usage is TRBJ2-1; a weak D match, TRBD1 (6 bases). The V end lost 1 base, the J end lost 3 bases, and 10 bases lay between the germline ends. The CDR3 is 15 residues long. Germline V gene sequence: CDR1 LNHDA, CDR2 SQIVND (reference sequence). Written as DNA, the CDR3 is TGTGCCAGTAGTATAGTCCCGGACAGCTACAATGAGCAGTTCTTC. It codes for CASSIVPDSYNEQFF. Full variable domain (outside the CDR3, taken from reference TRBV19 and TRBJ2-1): DGGITQSPKYLFRKEGQNVTLSCEQNLNHDAMYWYRQDPGQGLRLIYYSQIVNDFQKGDIAEGYSVSREKKESFPLTVTSAQKNPTAFYLCASSIVPDSYNEQFFGPGTRLTVL.

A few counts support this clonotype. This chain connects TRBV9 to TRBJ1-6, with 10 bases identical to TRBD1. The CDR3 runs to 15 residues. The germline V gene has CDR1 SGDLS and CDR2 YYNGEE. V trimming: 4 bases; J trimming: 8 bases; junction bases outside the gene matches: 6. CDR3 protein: CASSFSGTGDSPLHF. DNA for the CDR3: TGTGCCAGCAGCTTTTCCGGGACAGGGGATTCACCCCTCCACTTT.

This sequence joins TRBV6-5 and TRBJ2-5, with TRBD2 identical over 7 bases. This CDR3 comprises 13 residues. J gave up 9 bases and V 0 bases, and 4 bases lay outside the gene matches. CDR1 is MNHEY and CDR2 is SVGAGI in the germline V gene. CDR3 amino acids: CASSYSSGDPQYF. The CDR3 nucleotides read TGTGCCAGCAGTTACTCCAGCGGGGACCCCCAGTACTTC.

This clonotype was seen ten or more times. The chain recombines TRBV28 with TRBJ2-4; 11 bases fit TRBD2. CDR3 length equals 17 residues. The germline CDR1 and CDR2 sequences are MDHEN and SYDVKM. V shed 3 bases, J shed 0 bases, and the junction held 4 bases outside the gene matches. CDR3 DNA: TGTGCCAGCAGTTTGCTAGCGGGGGGACTAGCCAAAAACATTCAGTACTTC. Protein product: CASSLLAGGLAKNIQYF.

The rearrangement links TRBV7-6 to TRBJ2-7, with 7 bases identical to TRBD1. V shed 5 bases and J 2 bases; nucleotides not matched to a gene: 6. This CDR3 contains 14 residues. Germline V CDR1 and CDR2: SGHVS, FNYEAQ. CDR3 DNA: TGTGCCAGCAGCCCACTAGGGACAGCCTACGAGCAGTACTTC. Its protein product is CASSPLGTAYEQYF.

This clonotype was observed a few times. The CDR3 loop reads CASSAQGNQPQHF. The CDR3, as DNA: TGTGCCAGCAGCGCACAGGGGAATCAGCCCCAGCATTTT. This sequence joins TRBV3-1 and TRBJ1-5, with TRBD1 identical over 7 bases. The CDR3 extends over 13 amino acids. Germline-derived CDR1 and CDR2 are LGHDT and YNNKEL (reference sequence). V trimming: 5 bases; J trimming: 4 bases; junction bases outside the gene matches: 2.

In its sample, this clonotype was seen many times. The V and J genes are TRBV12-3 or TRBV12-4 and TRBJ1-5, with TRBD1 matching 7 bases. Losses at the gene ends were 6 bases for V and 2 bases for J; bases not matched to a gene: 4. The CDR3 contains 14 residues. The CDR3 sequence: CASSFGQGNQPQHF. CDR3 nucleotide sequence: TGTGCCAGCAGCTTTGGACAGGGCAATCAGCCCCAGCATTTT.

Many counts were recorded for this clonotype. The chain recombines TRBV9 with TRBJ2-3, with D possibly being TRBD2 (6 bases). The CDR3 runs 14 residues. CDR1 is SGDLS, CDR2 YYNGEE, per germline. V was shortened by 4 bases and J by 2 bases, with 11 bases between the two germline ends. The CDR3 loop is CASSRAGFTDTQYF. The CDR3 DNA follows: TGTGCCAGCAGCCGGGCGGGGTTCACAGATACGCAGTATTTT.

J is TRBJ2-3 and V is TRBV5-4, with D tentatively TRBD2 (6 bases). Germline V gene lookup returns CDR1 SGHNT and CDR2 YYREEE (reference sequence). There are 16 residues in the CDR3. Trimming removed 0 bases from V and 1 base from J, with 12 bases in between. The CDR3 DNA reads TGTGCCAGCAGCTTGGGAGGCGGGGATCGCACAGATACGCAGTATTTT. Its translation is CASSLGGGDRTDTQYF.

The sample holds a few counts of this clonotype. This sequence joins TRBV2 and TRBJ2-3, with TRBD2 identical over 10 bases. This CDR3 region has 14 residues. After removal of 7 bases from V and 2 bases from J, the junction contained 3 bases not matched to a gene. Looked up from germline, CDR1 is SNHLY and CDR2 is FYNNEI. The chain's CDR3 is CASKLAGHTDTQYF. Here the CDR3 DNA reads TGTGCCAGCAAACTAGCGGGGCACACAGATACGCAGTATTTT.

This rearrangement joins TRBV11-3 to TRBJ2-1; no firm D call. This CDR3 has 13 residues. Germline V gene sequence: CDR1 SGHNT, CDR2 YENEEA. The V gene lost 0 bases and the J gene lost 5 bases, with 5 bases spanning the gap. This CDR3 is CASSLDSNNEQFF. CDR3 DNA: TGTGCCAGCAGCTTAGACAGCAACAATGAGCAGTTCTTC. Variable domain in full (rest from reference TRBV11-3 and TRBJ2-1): EAGVVQSPRYKIIEKKQPVAFWCNPISGHNTLYWYLQNLGQGPELLIRYENEEAVDDSQLPKDRFSAERLKGVDSTLKIQPAELGDSAVYLCASSLDSNNEQFFGPGTRLTVL.

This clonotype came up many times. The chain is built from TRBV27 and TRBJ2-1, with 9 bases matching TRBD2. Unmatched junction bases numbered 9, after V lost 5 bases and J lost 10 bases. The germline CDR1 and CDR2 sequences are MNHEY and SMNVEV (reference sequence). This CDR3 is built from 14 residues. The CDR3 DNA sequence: TGTGCCAGCAGTGTAATAGCGGGGGAAACGGAGCAGTTCTTC. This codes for CASSVIAGETEQFF.

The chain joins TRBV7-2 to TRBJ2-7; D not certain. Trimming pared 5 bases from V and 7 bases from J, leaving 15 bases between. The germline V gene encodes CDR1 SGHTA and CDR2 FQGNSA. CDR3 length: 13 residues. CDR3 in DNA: TGTGCCAGCAGCAAGCACGGGCAGGAGGAGCAGTACTTC. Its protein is CASSKHGQEEQYF.

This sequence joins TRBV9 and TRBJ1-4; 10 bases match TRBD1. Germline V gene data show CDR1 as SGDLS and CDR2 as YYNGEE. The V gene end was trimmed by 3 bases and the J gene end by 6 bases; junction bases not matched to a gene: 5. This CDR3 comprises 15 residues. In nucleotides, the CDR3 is TGTGCCAGCAGCGCCGAGACAGGGGGCTATGAAAAACTGTTTTTT. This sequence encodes CASSAETGGYEKLFF.

The CDR3 DNA follows: TGTGCCACCTTGACGGCCTTAAACAATGAGCAGTTCTTC. It encodes CATLTALNNEQFF. The rearrangement joins TRBV6-5 to TRBJ2-1; D gene uncertain. The CDR3 has 13 amino acids. V dropped 10 bases and J dropped 5 bases, with 15 bases sitting between them. Looked up from germline, CDR1 is MNHEY and CDR2 is SVGAGI.